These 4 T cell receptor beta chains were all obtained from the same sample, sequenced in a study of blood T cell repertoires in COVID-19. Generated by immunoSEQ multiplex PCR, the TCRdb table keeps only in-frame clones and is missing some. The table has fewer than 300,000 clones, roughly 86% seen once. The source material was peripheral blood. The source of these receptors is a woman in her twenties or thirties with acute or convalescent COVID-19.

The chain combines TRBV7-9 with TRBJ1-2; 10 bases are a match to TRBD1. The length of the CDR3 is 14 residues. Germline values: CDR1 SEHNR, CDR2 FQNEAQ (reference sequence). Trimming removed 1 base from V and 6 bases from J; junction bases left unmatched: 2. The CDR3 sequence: CASSLVGQGDGYTF. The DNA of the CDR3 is TGTGCCAGCAGCTTAGTAGGACAGGGGGATGGCTACACCTTC.

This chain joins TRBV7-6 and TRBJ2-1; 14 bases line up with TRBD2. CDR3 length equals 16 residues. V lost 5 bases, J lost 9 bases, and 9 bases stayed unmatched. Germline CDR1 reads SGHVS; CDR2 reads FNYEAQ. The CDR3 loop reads CASSLGLAGVAIEQFF. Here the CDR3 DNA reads TGTGCCAGCAGCCTGGGACTAGCGGGAGTGGCCATTGAGCAGTTCTTC.

CDR3 nucleotides: TGTGCCAGCAGCTTAGCCGGTGGAGGGCCTCGGGGGACTGAAGCTTTCTTT. Encoded protein: CASSLAGGGPRGTEAFF. The chain uses TRBV7-9 and TRBJ1-1; D is perhaps TRBD1 (5 bases). The CDR3 loop spans 17 amino acids. Trimming shortened V by 0 bases and J by 5 bases, and 19 bases separated the two germline ends. Germline values: CDR1 SEHNR, CDR2 FQNEAQ (reference sequence).

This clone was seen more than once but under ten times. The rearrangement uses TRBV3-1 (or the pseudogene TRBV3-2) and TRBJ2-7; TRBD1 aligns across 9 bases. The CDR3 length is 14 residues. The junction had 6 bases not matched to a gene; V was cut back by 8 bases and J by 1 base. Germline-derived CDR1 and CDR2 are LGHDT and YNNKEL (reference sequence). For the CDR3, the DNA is TGTGCCAGCCAGGACAGGGGAGTTTCCTACGAGCAGTACTTC. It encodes CASQDRGVSYEQYF.